The 15 T cell receptor beta chains in this list originate from one sample, sequenced in a study of blood T cell repertoires in COVID-19. The protocol was immunoSEQ multiplex PCR, while the TCRdb copy is restricted to in-frame clones and leaves out a portion. This sample yields 300,000 to 450,000 clones, of which more than 70% are seen a single time; approximately 1.2% belongs to the top ten. Material for sequencing was PBMCs or T cells enriched from blood (not recorded which). The receptor source for this set is a young woman who had recovered from COVID-19.

As DNA, the CDR3 is TGTGCCAGCAGCTACGGGACTAGCGGGGGGGCCACGTTGGATGAGCAGTTCTTC. The encoded protein is CASSYGTSGGATLDEQFF. This sequence joins TRBV7-9 and TRBJ2-1, with TRBD2 matching 16 bases. The CDR3 has 18 amino acids. The trim removed 4 bases at V and 8 bases at J, leaving 11 bases unmatched. Germline V gives CDR1 SEHNR, CDR2 FQNEAQ (reference sequence).

CDR3 nucleotide sequence: TGTGCCAGCAGTTACTTGCCAGGGACTAGACACGAGCAGTACTTC. It codes for CASSYLPGTRHEQYF. J is TRBJ2-7 and V is TRBV6-5; the match to TRBD2 covers 8 bases. V lost 1 base, J lost 5 bases, and 7 bases stayed unmatched. Germline V gene data show CDR1 as MNHEY and CDR2 as SVGAGI. CDR3 size: 15 residues.

The chain uses TRBV14 and TRBJ1-1; the D gene is possibly TRBD1 (5 bases). Germline V gene sequence: CDR1 SGHDN, CDR2 FVKESK. The CDR3 totals 17 residues. V lost 2 bases and J lost 3, with 19 bases in between. DNA for the CDR3: TGTGCCAGCAGCCAAACCACCGGGACTCCAAGGGACACTGAAGCTTTCTTT. Translation: CASSQTTGTPRDTEAFF. The full variable domain, rest sourced from reference TRBV14 and TRBJ1-1, is EAGVTQFPSHSVIEKGQTVTLRCDPISGHDNLYWYRRVMGKEIKFLLHFVKESKQDESGMPNNRFLAERTGGTYSTLKVQPAELEDSGVYFCASSQTTGTPRDTEAFFGQGTRLTVV.

Only a few counts were recorded for this clone. The chain links TRBV24-1 to TRBJ2-2, with TRBD1 matching over 7 bases. This CDR3 region has 15 residues. The germline V gene encodes CDR1 KGHDR and CDR2 SFDVKD. V lost 4 bases to trimming and J lost 7 bases; unmatched junction nucleotides: 8. CDR3 loop: CATSDYGDSIGELFF. The CDR3 DNA follows: TGTGCCACCAGTGACTATGGGGACAGTATCGGGGAGCTGTTTTTT.

The chain is built from TRBV10-2 and TRBJ1-4, with D tentatively TRBD1 (6 bases). Germline CDR1 WSHSY, CDR2 SAAADI. The CDR3 has 14 residues. Trimming stripped 0 bases from V and 10 bases from J, with 12 bases between. The CDR3 coding sequence is TGCGCCAGCAGTGAGTCTGAGACAGGACTAAAACTGTTTTTT. Translating gives CASSESETGLKLFF.

This clone has a handful of counts. V usage is TRBV4-3 and J usage is TRBJ2-1; TRBD2 agrees at 10 bases. Trimming at V came to 0 bases and at J to 4 bases, leaving 3 bases not matched to a gene. The CDR3 has 16 residues. The germline CDR1 and CDR2 sequences are LGHNA and YSLEER. This CDR3 reads CASSQEGSGGYNEQFF. The CDR3 DNA reads as TGCGCCAGCAGCCAAGAGGGTAGCGGGGGGTACAATGAGCAGTTCTTC.

The V and J genes are TRBV11-2 and TRBJ1-3, with 9 positions matching TRBD1. J lost 0 bases, V lost 8 bases, and 8 bases had no gene match. The CDR3 totals 16 residues. CDR1 and CDR2 from the germline V gene are SGHAT and FQNNGV. The CDR3 loop reads CASVRDRAVSGNTIYF. The CDR3 DNA reads as TGTGCCAGCGTCCGGGACAGGGCAGTCTCTGGAAACACCATATATTTT.

This clone was observed a few times. This chain links TRBV9 with TRBJ2-7; weak D call: TRBD2 (6 bases). V was trimmed by 3 bases and J by 0 bases, leaving 13 bases between them. This CDR3 is built from 15 residues. The germline V gene has CDR1 SGDLS and CDR2 YYNGEE. The CDR3 is CASSAGEFPSYEQYF. The DNA of the CDR3 is TGTGCCAGCAGCGCGGGGGAGTTCCCCTCCTACGAGCAGTACTTC.

The V call is TRBV3-1 (or the pseudogene TRBV3-2), the J call TRBJ2-4, with 10 nucleotides matching TRBD2. This CDR3 comprises 15 residues. Germline V gene sequence: CDR1 LGHDT, CDR2 YNNKEL (reference sequence). Losses at the gene ends were 3 bases for V and 15 bases for J; bases not matched to a gene: 14. The DNA of the CDR3 is TGTGCCAGCAGCCATGACGTCGCTAGCGGGGGTGTTGTGTACTTC. Translated: CASSHDVASGGVVYF.

The rearrangement links TRBV7-9 to TRBJ1-3, with D perhaps TRBD1 (5 bases). This CDR3 comprises 14 residues. The germline V and J ends were trimmed by 2 bases and 8 bases, with 13 bases remaining between them. CDR1 and CDR2 (germline): SEHNR, FQNEAQ (reference sequence). The CDR3 DNA sequence: TGTGCCAGCAGCTTATCCTCGGACATTGACACCATATATTTT. It encodes CASSLSSDIDTIYF. Together with reference TRBV7-9 and TRBJ1-3, the CDR3 gives the full variable domain: DTGVSQNPRHKITKRGQNVTFRCDPISEHNRLYWYRQTLGQGPEFLTYFQNEAQLEKSRLLSDRFSAERPKGSFSTLEIQRTEQGDSAMYLCASSLSSDIDTIYFGEGSWLTVV.

In DNA, the CDR3 is TGTGCCAGCAGCCAGACAGGGGAAAGCCCCCACTATGGCTACACCTTC. It codes for CASSQTGESPHYGYTF. The V call is TRBV3-1 (or the pseudogene TRBV3-2), the J call TRBJ1-2; 8 bases map to TRBD1. The CDR3 sequence is 16 residues long. CDR1 is LGHDT and CDR2 is YNNKEL in the germline V gene (reference sequence). The trim removed 3 bases at V and 3 bases at J, leaving 9 bases unmatched.

The chain combines TRBV11-1 with TRBJ1-1; D remains unclear. Germline lookup yields CDR1 SGHAT and CDR2 FQDESV (reference sequence). V dropped 4 bases and J dropped 5 bases, with 11 bases sitting between them. The CDR3 extends over 13 amino acids. Here the CDR3 DNA reads TGTGCCAGCAGCTGGCGAGGGTATACTGAAGCTTTCTTT. Translation gives CASSWRGYTEAFF.

The CDR3 DNA follows: TGTGCCAGCAGTTTCGGACAGTTTATGAACACTGAAGCTTTCTTT. Its translation: CASSFGQFMNTEAFF. The chain is built from TRBV28 and TRBJ1-1, with TRBD1 as a possible D gene (6 bases). Trimming removed 3 bases from V and 0 bases from J, with 11 bases in between. CDR3 size: 15 residues. Germline lookup yields CDR1 MDHEN and CDR2 SYDVKM.

CDR3 coding DNA: TGTGCCAGCAGACAGGGGGCGGTGAGGCCGCAGTATTTT. Its translation: CASRQGAVRPQYF. The chain carries TRBV7-2 and TRBJ2-3, with TRBD1 matching over 9 bases. J was trimmed by 10 bases and V by 6 bases; bases with no gene match: 8. The CDR3 is 13 amino acids. In germline, CDR1 is SGHTA, CDR2 FQGNSA. Full variable domain (remainder filled in from reference TRBV7-2 and TRBJ2-3): GAGVSQSPSNKVTEKGKDVELRCDPISGHTALYWYRQSLGQGLEFLIYFQGNSAPDKSGLPSDRFSAERTGGSVSTLTIQRTQQEDSAVYLCASRQGAVRPQYFGPGTRLTVL.

V and J are TRBV7-2 and TRBJ1-5; D not resolved. This CDR3 has 17 amino acids. V lost 5 bases to trimming and J lost 0 bases, with 17 bases between them. Per the germline V gene, CDR1 is SGHTA and CDR2 is FQGNSA. DNA for the CDR3: TGTGCCAGCAGCCCATCCCGGGTCGGTTATAGCAATCAGCCCCAGCATTTT. It specifies CASSPSRVGYSNQPQHF.